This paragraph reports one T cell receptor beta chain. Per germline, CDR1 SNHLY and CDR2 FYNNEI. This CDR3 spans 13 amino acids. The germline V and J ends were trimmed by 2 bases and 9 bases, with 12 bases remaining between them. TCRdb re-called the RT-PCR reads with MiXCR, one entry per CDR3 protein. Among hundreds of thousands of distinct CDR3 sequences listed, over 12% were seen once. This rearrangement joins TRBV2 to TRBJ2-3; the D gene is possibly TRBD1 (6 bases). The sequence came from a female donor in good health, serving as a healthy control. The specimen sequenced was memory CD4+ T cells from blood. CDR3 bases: TGTGCCAGCAGTGAAAACAGGGCGACCACGCAGTATTTT. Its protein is CASSENRATTQYF. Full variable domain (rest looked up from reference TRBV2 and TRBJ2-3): EPEVTQTPSHQVTQMGQEVILRCVPISNHLYFYWYRQILGQKVEFLVSFYNNEISEKSEIFDDQFSVERPDGSNFTLKIRSTKLEDSAMYFCASSENRATTQYFGPGTRLTVL.